This TCR beta chain was found in a study of CXCR3-negative and CXCR3-positive naive CD8 T cells. Study-level information: The TRB read total, about 130 million, broke down to about 1.5 +/- 0.3 million reads per library.

CDR1 and CDR2 from the germline V gene are SQVTM and ANQGSEA. This CDR3 is built from 12 residues. The study's findings and limits: CXCR3-positive naive cells carried more hydrophobic TRB CDR3s than CXCR3-negative ones. Naive subsets showed comparable surface CD5, and TCR interaction strength was also inferred from TRB CDR3 physicochemistry.

Triplicates of about 300,000 cells were sorted from each CD8+ T cell subset. Cells that were CD45RO-CCR7+CD27+CD95- constituted naive CD8+ T cells. As regards this clonotype: Its antigen is not known.

UMI-labeled 5' RACE yielded the TRB cDNA libraries. TCRdb re-called the 5' RACE reads and shows each CDR3 protein once, DNA omitted. Here the sample table reports about 130,000 distinct CDR3 sequences. Sample: naive CXCR3+ CD8+ T cells from blood. Specified subset: CD45RO-CCR7+CD27+CD95- naive CD8+ T cells expressing CXCR3 (TNR3+). The sequence was collected from a human donor in good health. Some clones in this sample may be carry-over from other donors' samples. This sequence joins TRBV29-1 and TRBJ2-5. The CDR3 region is CSVREYQETQYF.